This TCR beta chain originates from a study of prognosis after radiotherapy for stage I lung cancer. Trimming removed 0 bases at V and 3 bases at J, with 12 bases between. The CDR3 runs to 14 residues. The V gene's germline CDR1 is DFQATT and CDR2 SNEGSKA (reference sequence). This clonotype was counted at least ten times. Researchers used two-round multiplex PCR to amplify TCR beta CDR3 starting from genomic DNA. Used in first-round PCR were primers specific to each TRBV and TRBJ gene. TCRdb fed the multiplex PCR reads into MiXCR, producing one record per CDR3 protein. The sample yields approximately 30,000 distinct CDR3 sequences, less than 40% seen once.

This receptor was obtained from a donor of 50 years or more with non-small cell lung cancer. The chain combines TRBV20-1 with TRBJ2-7; the D gene is possibly TRBD2 (5 bases). Material: PBMCs, obtained before or after stereotactic body radiation therapy (not recorded which). The CDR3 nucleotides read TGCAGTGCTAGAGACAGCGGATCTAACTACGAGCAGTACTTC. It encodes CSARDSGSNYEQYF.